This TCR beta chain comes out of a study of blood T cell repertoires in COVID-19. The data were produced by immunoSEQ multiplex PCR, yet TCRdb's version contains in-frame clones alone and is incomplete. The profile shows 150,000 to 200,000 clones, more than 70% of them singletons. The J segment lost 4 bases and the V segment lost 5 bases, leaving 5 bases of the junction unmatched. This CDR3 spans 15 amino acids. Looked up from germline, CDR1 is SEHNR and CDR2 is FQNEAQ (reference sequence). The specimen was peripheral blood. The receptor's source is a woman aged 80 or older with active or convalescent COVID-19. The chain joins TRBV7-9 to TRBJ1-5, with 10 bases fitting TRBD1. The CDR3 loop is CASSGGTGDNQPQHF. DNA of the CDR3: TGTGCCAGCAGCGGAGGGACAGGGGATAATCAGCCCCAGCATTTT.